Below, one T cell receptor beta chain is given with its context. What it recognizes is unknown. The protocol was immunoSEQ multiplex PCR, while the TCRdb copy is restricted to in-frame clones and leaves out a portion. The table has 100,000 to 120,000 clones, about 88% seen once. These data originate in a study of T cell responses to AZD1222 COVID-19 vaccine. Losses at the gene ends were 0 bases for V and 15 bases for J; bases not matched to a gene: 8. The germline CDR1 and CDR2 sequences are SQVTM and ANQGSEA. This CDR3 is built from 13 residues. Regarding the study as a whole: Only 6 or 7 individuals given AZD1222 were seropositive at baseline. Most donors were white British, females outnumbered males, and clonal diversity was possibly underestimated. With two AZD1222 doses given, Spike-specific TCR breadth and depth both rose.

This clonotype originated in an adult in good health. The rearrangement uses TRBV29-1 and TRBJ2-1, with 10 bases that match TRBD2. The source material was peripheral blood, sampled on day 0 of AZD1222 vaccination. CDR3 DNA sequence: TGCAGCGTTGAAGAATCACTAGCGGGATTTCGGTTCTTC. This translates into CSVEESLAGFRFF.